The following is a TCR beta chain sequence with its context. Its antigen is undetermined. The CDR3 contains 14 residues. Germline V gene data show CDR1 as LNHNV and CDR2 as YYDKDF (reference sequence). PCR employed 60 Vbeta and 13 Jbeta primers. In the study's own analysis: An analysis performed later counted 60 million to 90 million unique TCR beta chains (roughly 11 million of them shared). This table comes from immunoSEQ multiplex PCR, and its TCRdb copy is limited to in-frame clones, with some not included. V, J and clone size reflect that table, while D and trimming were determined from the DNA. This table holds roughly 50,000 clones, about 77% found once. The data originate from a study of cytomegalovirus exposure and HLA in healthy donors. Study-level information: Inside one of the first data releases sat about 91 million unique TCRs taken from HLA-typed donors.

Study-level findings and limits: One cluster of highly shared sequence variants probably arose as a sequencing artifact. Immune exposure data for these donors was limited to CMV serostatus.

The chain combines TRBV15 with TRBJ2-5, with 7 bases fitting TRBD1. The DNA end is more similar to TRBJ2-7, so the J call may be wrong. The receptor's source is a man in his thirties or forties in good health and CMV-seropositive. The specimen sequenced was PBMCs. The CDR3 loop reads CATSPRDRSYEQYF. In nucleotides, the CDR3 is TGTGCCACCAGCCCCAGGGACAGATCCTACGAGCAGTACTTC.